This TCR beta chain stems from a study of control samples from healthy donors and cancer patients. By its share, this clone is medium-sized. Clones were read by immunoSEQ multiplex PCR, and TCRdb kept only the in-frame ones, dropping some. The sample lists about 93,000 clones, around 90% occurring once. Germline CDR1 is SGDLS and CDR2 is YYNGEE. The CDR3 totals 21 residues. The V and J ends lost 0 bases and 0 bases, in that order; junction bases with no gene match: 10. The source of this sequence is an older woman in good health. The specimen was blood. V and J are TRBV9 and TRBJ2-1; 15 bases match TRBD2. The CDR3 nucleotides are TGTGCCAGCAGCGTAGGGACTAGCGGGGGGGCCCCGTTCTTCTCCTACAATGAGCAGTTCTTC. It translates to CASSVGTSGGAPFFSYNEQFF.